The entry below gives a single TCR beta chain sequence along with its context. This clone is a singleton in its sample. Its antigen is still unknown. The sample holds no much larger clone one base away, and base qualities are not on file. The CDR3 regions of human TCRbeta chains were analyzed by immunosequencing. Per the authors' processing: TCRs in the repertoires were compared against a reference library of SARS-CoV-2-specific TCRs that had been generated with the MIRA antigen-specificity platform. Breadth was defined as the fraction of unique TCRs that were SARS-CoV-2-associated, and depth was defined as the fraction of total T cells that were SARS-CoV-2-associated. Using the MIRA data, each spike-specific TCR was assigned both to the spike region to which the TCR was reactive and to a CD4 or CD8 class. Log10-transformed breadth and depth values were compared by one-way ANOVA with Sidak's multiple comparisons tests. TCRdb's version of the immuneACCESS table is confined to in-frame rearrangements and falls short of the full clone set. An unresolved V gene accounts for under half of the shortfall where checked; the remainder is of unknown origin. V, J and clone size reflect that table, while D and trimming were determined from the DNA. Counted in this sample were 90,000 to 130,000 clones; about 85% of them appeared once. Around 3.3% of the sample comes from the top ten.

V is cut back by 6 bases and J by 4 bases, with 9 bases in the junction unmatched. According to the germline V gene, CDR1 reads SQVTM and CDR2 reads ANQGSEA. The CDR3 measures 13 amino acids from cysteine to phenylalanine. Only CDR3 DNA is held: 39 bases, read in frame from base 1. The data are from a study of T cell responses to AZD1222 COVID-19 vaccine (dated by TCRdb to the early 2020s). In the study overall: AZD1222 recipients given second doses at about 4 weeks or at about 12 weeks were pooled, since spike-specific TCR depth and breadth were not found to differ between the two schedules. TCR sequencing was performed for roughly 250 trial participants, of whom about 200 were given two doses of AZD1222 and some 26 were given two doses of MenACWY control vaccine. Trial participants were enrolled by age into 18-55, 56-69 and 70-plus year subgroups, with around 140, 26 and 57 TCR-sequenced participants respectively.

Interpreted using the paper, the time point label stands for: baseline before first vaccination. The vaccinee samples were drawn from two UK trials, COV001 and COV002, one of which was a single-blind randomized controlled phase 2/3 trial testing AZD1222 (ChAdOx1 nCoV-19) in healthy adults. For TCRbeta chain sequencing, PBMC samples were collected from trial participants at day 0 and at day 28 after the second dose. What the study reported, not specific to this receptor: Because no day 14 peak-response samples were available, the repertoires could be characterized only after the peak T cell response. Participants were mostly white British and included more females than males, and it was suggested by the authors that clonal diversity may have been underestimated. Reportedly, close to half of the unique spike-specific TCRs recognized epitopes lying outside the regions that are mutated in the B.1.351 and B.1.1.7 variants. The 56-69-year group was small, and its depth increase did not reach significance, likely because of low power. Conclusions about previously exposed vaccinees are limited, since just five or six AZD1222 recipients were seropositive for SARS-CoV-2 at baseline. The whole spike protein was spanned by vaccine-associated CD4 TCRs, and dominant responses were seen in regions 160-218 and 743-854. A significant rise in spike-specific TCR breadth and depth was observed after two AZD1222 doses relative to day 0 and relative to MenACWY recipients.

This chain joins TRBV29-1 to TRBJ2-7; 7 bases in between match TRBD1. Material: peripheral blood, obtained on day 0 of AZD1222 vaccination. The source of this sequence is an adult in good health. The CDR3 protein: CSVRRDSPYEQYF. The nucleotide sequence is TGCAGCGTCCGCCGGGACAGCCCTTACGAGCAGTACTTC.